This note documents a single T cell receptor beta chain sequence. What this receptor recognizes is not known. Nothing much larger sits one base from this clone, and base qualities are not available. The CDR3 regions of human TCRbeta chains were analyzed by immunosequencing. The published analysis was carried out like this. TCRs in the repertoires were compared against a reference library of SARS-CoV-2-specific TCRs that had been generated with the MIRA antigen-specificity platform. Breadth was defined as the fraction of unique TCRs that were SARS-CoV-2-associated. Depth was defined as the fraction of total T cells that were SARS-CoV-2-associated. Each spike-specific TCR was assigned to its reactive spike region and to a CD4 or CD8 class using the MIRA data. Log10-transformed breadth and depth values were compared by one-way ANOVA with Sidak's multiple comparisons tests. TCRdb took over this immuneACCESS table, retaining in-frame rearrangements with V and J assigned. Such tables are incomplete; in checked studies, under half of the missing clones stem from an unresolved V gene, and the remainder is unexplained. Clone size and the V and J calls come from that table; the DNA yielded D and trimming. The sample profile shows some 150,000 clones; approximately 88% of them were found once. The ten largest clones add up to around 16% of the sample.

The data stem from a study of T cell responses to AZD1222 COVID-19 vaccine (dated by TCRdb to about 2021). Study-level background: Because spike-specific TCR depth and breadth did not differ between the two schedules, AZD1222 recipients who got a second dose at roughly 4 weeks were pooled with those who got a second dose at roughly 12 weeks. A total of just over 230 trial participants underwent TCR sequencing, of whom some 210 received two doses of AZD1222 and 26 received two doses of the MenACWY control vaccine. Trial participants were enrolled into age subgroups of 18-55, 56-69 and 70-plus years, which contained approximately 150, 28 and 58 TCR-sequenced participants, respectively. Study-level results and caveats: CD4 TCRs associated with the vaccine covered the entire spike protein, and the dominant responses were in regions 160-218 and 743-854. Reportedly, almost half of the unique spike-specific TCRs recognized epitopes lying outside the regions that are mutated in the B.1.351 and B.1.1.7 variants. After two AZD1222 doses, both the breadth and the depth of spike-specific TCRs were significantly higher than at day 0 and than in MenACWY recipients. Participants were mostly white British, with more females than males. The authors suggested clonal diversity may have been underestimated. Because no day 14 peak-response samples were available, repertoires were characterized only after the peak T cell response. Conclusions about previously exposed vaccinees are limited, since just 5 or 6 AZD1222 recipients were seropositive for SARS-CoV-2 at baseline. The 56-69-year group was small, and its depth increase did not reach significance, likely because of low power.

The CDR3, cysteine through phenylalanine, is 13 amino acids long. Only the CDR3 DNA stays, 39 bases, in frame from base 1. The trim is 8 bases for V and 0 bases for J, with a gap of 8 bases between the germline ends. In the paper's terms, the time point label means: baseline before first vaccination. Vaccinee samples came from UK trials COV001 and COV002, including a single-blind randomized controlled phase 2/3 trial of AZD1222 (ChAdOx1 nCoV-19) in healthy adults. For TCRbeta chain sequencing, PBMC samples were collected from trial participants at day 0 and at day 28 after the second dose. The TCR was taken from an adult in good health. The chain uses TRBV12-3 or TRBV12-4 and TRBJ1-3; the D region possibly corresponds to TRBD1 (5 bases align). Sequencing was performed on peripheral blood, taken on day 0 of AZD1222 vaccination. The DNA sequence is TGTGCCAGCGACAGTAACTCTGGAAACACCATATATTTT. It specifies CASDSNSGNTIYF.